This TCR beta chain came from a study of shared clonotypes between healthy human individuals. The study, taken as a whole, reports: What naive subsets generally showed was a larger estimated richness than memory subsets showed.

The CDR3 sequence is 14 residues long. V was cut by 0 bases and J by 3 bases, with 10 bases left in between. Germline-derived CDR1 and CDR2 are SGHRS and YFSETQ. In the original processing: Because ImmunoSEQ provided only junction sequences with no quality scores, the filtering differed. Assay used: immunoSEQ multiplex PCR; TCRdb lists only in-frame clones, some missing. The V and J calls and the clone size are those of that table, but D and trimming were determined from the DNA. This table holds some 1,900,000 clones, about 94% found once. Note on this clone: Its antigen remains unknown.

The naive CD8 fraction comprised CD45RO-negative cells positively selected for CCR7 and excluded terminally differentiated effector memory CD45RA+ cells. V usage is TRBV5-1 and J usage is TRBJ2-7; no reliable D call. What was sequenced was naive CD8+ T cells sorted from blood. The TCR comes from a man younger than 30 in good health. The CDR3 spells CASSLVPGDYEQYF. In DNA form, the CDR3 reads TGCGCCAGCAGCTTGGTTCCAGGAGACTACGAGCAGTACTTC.